This TCR beta chain was captured in a study of blood T cell repertoires in COVID-19. CDR3 length: 16 amino acids. Trimming cost V 2 bases and J 0 bases, with 11 bases left between them. Germline loops: CDR1 MNHEY, CDR2 SVGEGT. The repertoire was sequenced with immunoSEQ multiplex PCR; TCRdb's copy has only in-frame clones and lacks some. In the table there are 180,000 or so clones, 86% of which are singletons. The receptor's source is a man aged 60-69 years with acute or convalescent COVID-19. The sequencing input was peripheral blood. The chain links TRBV6-2 or TRBV6-3 to TRBJ1-5, with unresolved D. The CDR3 reads CASSYLGGHSNQPQHF. The CDR3 DNA sequence: TGTGCCAGCAGTTACCTCGGAGGCCATAGCAATCAGCCCCAGCATTTT.